The rows below give T cell receptor beta chains drawn from one sample of a study of neurological immune-mediated disorders. TCRdb fed the 5' RACE reads into MiXCR, producing one record per CDR3 protein. The profile covers fewer than 90,000 distinct CDR3 sequences, with 10% appearing a single time and about 1.8% taken by the ten largest. Sequenced: PBMCs. These receptors originate from a man aged 40-50 years in good health. CDR3s include the opening cysteine and the closing phenylalanine or tryptophan. The order of the fields is J gene, clone size, D gene, CDR3 length, V gene, CDR3 protein, CDR3 DNA. D genes are given only for firm matches. Clone size is stated in some rows and not others, as once, few, many or a class when expanded.

j_call: TRBJ2-3; clone_size: NA; d_call: TRBD2; cdr3_length: 18; v_call: TRBV5-1; cdr3_aa: CASSLAIAGLLLADTQYF; cdr3_nt: TGCGCCAGCAGCTTGGCCATAGCGGGATTACTCTTAGCAGATACGCAGTATTTT
j_call: TRBJ2-3; clone_size: many; d_call: TRBD2; cdr3_length: 15; v_call: TRBV7-2; cdr3_aa: CASSPLSGGTDTQYF; cdr3_nt: TGTGCCAGCAGCCCACTTAGCGGGGGAACAGATACGCAGTATTTT
j_call: TRBJ2-7; clone_size: NA; d_call: NA; cdr3_length: 11; v_call: TRBV20-1; cdr3_aa: CSALTPIEQYF; cdr3_nt: TGCAGTGCCCTGACACCTATCGAGCAGTACTTC
j_call: TRBJ1-2; clone_size: many; d_call: NA; cdr3_length: 13; v_call: TRBV4-2; cdr3_aa: CASTAPGGYGYTF; cdr3_nt: TGTGCCAGCACCGCACCGGGGGGCTATGGCTACACCTTC
j_call: TRBJ2-5; clone_size: many; d_call: TRBD1; cdr3_length: 15; v_call: TRBV6-6; cdr3_aa: CASSYPRTGGETQYF; cdr3_nt: TGTGCCAGCAGTTACCCCCGGACAGGGGGCGAGACCCAGTACTTC
j_call: TRBJ2-1; clone_size: NA; d_call: TRBD2; cdr3_length: 15; v_call: TRBV5-1; cdr3_aa: CASSVSGRAYNEQFF; cdr3_nt: TGCGCCAGCAGCGTTAGCGGGAGGGCCTACAATGAGCAGTTCTTC
j_call: TRBJ2-7; clone_size: NA; d_call: TRBD1; cdr3_length: 13; v_call: TRBV6-2/TRBV6-3; cdr3_aa: CASSTGGNGEQYF; cdr3_nt: TGTGCCAGCAGCACAGGGGGGAATGGCGAGCAGTACTTC
j_call: TRBJ2-5; clone_size: many; d_call: TRBD1; cdr3_length: 16; v_call: TRBV11-2; cdr3_aa: CASSPLPQGVGETQYF; cdr3_nt: TGTGCCAGCAGCCCCCTCCCACAGGGGGTAGGGGAGACCCAGTACTTC
j_call: TRBJ1-1; clone_size: many; d_call: NA; cdr3_length: 14; v_call: TRBV15; cdr3_aa: CATSRDLRVTEAFF; cdr3_nt: TGTGCCACCAGCAGAGATTTGAGGGTTACTGAAGCTTTCTTT
j_call: TRBJ1-2; clone_size: few; d_call: TRBD1; cdr3_length: 15; v_call: TRBV5-1; cdr3_aa: CASSRSQGAGYGYTF; cdr3_nt: TGCGCCAGCAGCAGATCACAGGGGGCAGGCTATGGCTACACCTTC
j_call: TRBJ2-2; clone_size: many; d_call: NA; cdr3_length: 15; v_call: TRBV5-1; cdr3_aa: CASSLLTSSGGELFF; cdr3_nt: TGCGCCAGCAGCCTGCTGACAAGTTCGGGCGGGGAGCTGTTTTTT
j_call: TRBJ1-1; clone_size: many; d_call: NA; cdr3_length: 12; v_call: TRBV5-1; cdr3_aa: CASSLPGTEAFF; cdr3_nt: TGCGCCAGCAGCTTACCCGGGACGGAAGCTTTCTTT
j_call: TRBJ2-1; clone_size: many; d_call: NA; cdr3_length: 13; v_call: TRBV12-3/TRBV12-4; cdr3_aa: CASSPVSRNEQFF; cdr3_nt: TGTGCCAGCAGCCCCGTAAGCAGAAATGAGCAGTTCTTC
j_call: TRBJ1-5; clone_size: once; d_call: NA; cdr3_length: 15; v_call: TRBV7-8; cdr3_aa: CASSSSRQLNQPQHF; cdr3_nt: TGTGCCAGCAGCTCCTCGCGACAGCTAAATCAGCCCCAGCATTTT